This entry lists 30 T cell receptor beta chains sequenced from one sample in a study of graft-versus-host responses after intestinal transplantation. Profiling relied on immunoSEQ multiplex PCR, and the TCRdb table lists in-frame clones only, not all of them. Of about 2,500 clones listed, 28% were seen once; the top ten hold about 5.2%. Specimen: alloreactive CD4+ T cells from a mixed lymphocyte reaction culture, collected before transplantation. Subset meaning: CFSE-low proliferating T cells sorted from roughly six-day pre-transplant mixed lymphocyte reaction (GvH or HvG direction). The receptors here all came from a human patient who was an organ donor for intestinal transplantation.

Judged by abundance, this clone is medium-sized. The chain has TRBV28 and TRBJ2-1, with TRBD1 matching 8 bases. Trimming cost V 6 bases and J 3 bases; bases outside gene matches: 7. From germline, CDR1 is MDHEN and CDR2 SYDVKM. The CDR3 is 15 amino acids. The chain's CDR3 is CASSRTGNFYNEQFF. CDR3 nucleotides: TGTGCCAGCAGCCGGACAGGGAATTTCTACAATGAGCAGTTCTTC. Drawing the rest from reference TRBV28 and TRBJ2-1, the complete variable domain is DVKVTQSSRYLVKRTGEKVFLECVQDMDHENMFWYRQDPGLGLRLIYFSYDVKMKEKGDIPEGYSVSREKKERFSLILESASTNQTSMYLCASSRTGNFYNEQFFGPGTRLTVL.

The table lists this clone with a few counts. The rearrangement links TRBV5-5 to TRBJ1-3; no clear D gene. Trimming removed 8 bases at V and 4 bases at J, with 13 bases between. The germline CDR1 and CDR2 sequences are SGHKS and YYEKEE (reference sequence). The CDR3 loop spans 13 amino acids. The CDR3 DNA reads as TGTGCCAGTGCCCGGGTGTCAGGAAACACCATATATTTT. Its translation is CASARVSGNTIYF.

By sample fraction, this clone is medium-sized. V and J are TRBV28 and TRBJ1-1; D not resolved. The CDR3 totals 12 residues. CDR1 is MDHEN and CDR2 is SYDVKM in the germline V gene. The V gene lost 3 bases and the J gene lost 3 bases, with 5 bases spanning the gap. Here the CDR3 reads CASSLSYTEAFF. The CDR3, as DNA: TGTGCCAGCAGTTTGAGTTACACTGAAGCTTTCTTT.

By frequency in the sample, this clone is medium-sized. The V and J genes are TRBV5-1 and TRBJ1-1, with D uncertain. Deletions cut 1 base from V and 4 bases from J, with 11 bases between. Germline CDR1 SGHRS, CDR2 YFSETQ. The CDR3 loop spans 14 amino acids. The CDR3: CASSLFGERTEAFF. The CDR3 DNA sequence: TGCGCCAGCAGCTTGTTCGGAGAGCGCACTGAAGCTTTCTTT.

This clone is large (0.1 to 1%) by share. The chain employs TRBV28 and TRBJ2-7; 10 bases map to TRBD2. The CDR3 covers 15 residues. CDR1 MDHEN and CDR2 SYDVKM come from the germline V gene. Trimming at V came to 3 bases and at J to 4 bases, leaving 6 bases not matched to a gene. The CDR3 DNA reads TGTGCCAGCAGTTTCCCTAGCGGGAGTTCTTACGAGCAGTACTTC. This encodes CASSFPSGSSYEQYF.

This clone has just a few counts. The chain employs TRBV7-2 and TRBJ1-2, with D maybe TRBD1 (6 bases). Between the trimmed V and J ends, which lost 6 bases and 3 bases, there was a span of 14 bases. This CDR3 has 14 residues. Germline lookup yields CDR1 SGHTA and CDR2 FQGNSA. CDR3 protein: CASSSGNRDYGYTF. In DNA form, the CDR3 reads TGTGCCAGCAGTTCCGGGAACAGGGACTATGGCTACACCTTC.

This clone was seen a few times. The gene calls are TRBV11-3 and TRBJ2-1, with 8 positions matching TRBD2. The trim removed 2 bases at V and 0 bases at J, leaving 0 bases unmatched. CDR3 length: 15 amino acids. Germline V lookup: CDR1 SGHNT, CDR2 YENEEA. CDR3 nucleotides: TGTGCCAGCAGCTTAAGCGGGAGCTCCTACAATGAGCAGTTCTTC. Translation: CASSLSGSSYNEQFF.

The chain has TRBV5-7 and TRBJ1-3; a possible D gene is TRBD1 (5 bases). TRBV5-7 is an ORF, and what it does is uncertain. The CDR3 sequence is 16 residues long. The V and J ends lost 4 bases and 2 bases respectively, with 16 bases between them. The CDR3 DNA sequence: TGTGCCAGCAGCCAAAGGGCGCAGGGCACTGGAAACACCATATATTTT. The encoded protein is CASSQRAQGTGNTIYF.

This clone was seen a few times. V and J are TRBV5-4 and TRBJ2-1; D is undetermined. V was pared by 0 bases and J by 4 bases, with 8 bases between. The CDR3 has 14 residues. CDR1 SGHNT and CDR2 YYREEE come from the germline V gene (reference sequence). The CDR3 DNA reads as TGTGCCAGCAGCTTGGCGGCGGTGTACAATGAGCAGTTCTTC. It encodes CASSLAAVYNEQFF. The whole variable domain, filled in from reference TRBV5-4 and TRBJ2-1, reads ETGVTQSPTHLIKTRGQQVTLRCSSQSGHNTVSWYQQALGQGPQFIFQYYREEENGRGNFPPRFSGLQFPNYSSELNVNALELDDSALYLCASSLAAVYNEQFFGPGTRLTVL.

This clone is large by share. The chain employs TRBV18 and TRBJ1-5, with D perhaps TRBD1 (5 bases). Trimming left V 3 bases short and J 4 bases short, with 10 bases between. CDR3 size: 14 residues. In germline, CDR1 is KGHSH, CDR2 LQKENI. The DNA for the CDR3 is TGTGCCAGCTCACCGCTTTCAGGGAATCAGCCCCAGCATTTT. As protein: CASSPLSGNQPQHF.

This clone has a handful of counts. The CDR3 is CASSLSGVKNIQYF. The CDR3 nucleotides read TGTGCCAGCAGCTTGTCGGGGGTCAAAAACATTCAGTACTTC. The chain couples TRBV5-8 to TRBJ2-4; D possibly corresponds to TRBD2 (6 bases). The CDR3 is 14 amino acids. V was clipped by 1 base and J by 3 bases, with 8 bases between them. Looked up from germline, CDR1 is SGHTS and CDR2 is YDEGEE.

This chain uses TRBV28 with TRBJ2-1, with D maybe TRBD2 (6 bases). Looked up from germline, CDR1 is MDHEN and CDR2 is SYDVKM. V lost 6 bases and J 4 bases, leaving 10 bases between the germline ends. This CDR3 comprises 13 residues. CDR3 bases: TGTGCCAGCAGAACGGGAGCTTACAATGAGCAGTTCTTC. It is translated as CASRTGAYNEQFF.

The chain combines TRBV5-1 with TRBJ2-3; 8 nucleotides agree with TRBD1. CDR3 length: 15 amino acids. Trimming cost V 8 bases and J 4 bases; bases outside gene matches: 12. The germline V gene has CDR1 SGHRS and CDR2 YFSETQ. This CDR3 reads CASRSSGTGSDTQYF. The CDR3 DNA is TGCGCCAGTCGATCCTCCGGGACAGGATCAGATACGCAGTATTTT.

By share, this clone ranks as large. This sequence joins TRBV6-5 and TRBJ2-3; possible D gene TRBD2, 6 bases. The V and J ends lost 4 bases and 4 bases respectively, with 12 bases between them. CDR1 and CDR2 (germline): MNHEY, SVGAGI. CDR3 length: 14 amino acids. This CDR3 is CASSFRRGADTQYF. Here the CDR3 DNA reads TGTGCCAGCAGTTTTAGGAGGGGCGCAGATACGCAGTATTTT.

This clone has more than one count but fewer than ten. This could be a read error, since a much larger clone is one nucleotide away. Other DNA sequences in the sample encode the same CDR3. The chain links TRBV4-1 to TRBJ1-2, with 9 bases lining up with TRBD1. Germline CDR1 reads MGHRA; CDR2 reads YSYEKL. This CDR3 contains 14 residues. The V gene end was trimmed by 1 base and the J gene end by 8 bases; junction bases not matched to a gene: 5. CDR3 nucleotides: TGCGCCAGCAGCCAAGTACGGACAGGGGACGGCTACACCTTC. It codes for CASSQVRTGDGYTF.

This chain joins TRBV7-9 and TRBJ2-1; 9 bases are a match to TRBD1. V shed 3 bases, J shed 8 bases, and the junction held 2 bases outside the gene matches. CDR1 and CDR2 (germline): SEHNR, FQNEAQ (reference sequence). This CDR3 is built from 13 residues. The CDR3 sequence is CASSFRTGDEQFF. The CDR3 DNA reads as TGTGCCAGCAGCTTTAGGACAGGGGATGAGCAGTTCTTC.

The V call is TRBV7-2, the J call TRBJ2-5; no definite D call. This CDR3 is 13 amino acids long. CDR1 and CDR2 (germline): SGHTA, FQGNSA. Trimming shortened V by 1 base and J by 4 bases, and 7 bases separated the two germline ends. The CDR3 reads CASSLERVETQYF. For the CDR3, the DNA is TGTGCCAGCAGCTTAGAACGGGTAGAGACCCAGTACTTC.

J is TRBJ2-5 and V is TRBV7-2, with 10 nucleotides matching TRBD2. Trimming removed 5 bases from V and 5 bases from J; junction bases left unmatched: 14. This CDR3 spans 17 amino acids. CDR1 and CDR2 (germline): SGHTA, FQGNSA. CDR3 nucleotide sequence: TGTGCCAGCAGCAAGAAGGGGTCTAGCGGGAGTTTTGAGACCCAGTACTTC. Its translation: CASSKKGSSGSFETQYF.

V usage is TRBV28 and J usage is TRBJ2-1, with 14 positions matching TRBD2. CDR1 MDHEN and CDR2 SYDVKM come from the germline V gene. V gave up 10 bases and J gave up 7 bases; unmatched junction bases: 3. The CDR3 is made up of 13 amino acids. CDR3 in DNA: TGTGCCATCGGGACTAGCGGGAGAAATGAGCAGTTCTTC. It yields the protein CAIGTSGRNEQFF. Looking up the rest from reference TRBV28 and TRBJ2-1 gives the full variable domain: DVKVTQSSRYLVKRTGEKVFLECVQDMDHENMFWYRQDPGLGLRLIYFSYDVKMKEKGDIPEGYSVSREKKERFSLILESASTNQTSMYLCAIGTSGRNEQFFGPGTRLTVL.

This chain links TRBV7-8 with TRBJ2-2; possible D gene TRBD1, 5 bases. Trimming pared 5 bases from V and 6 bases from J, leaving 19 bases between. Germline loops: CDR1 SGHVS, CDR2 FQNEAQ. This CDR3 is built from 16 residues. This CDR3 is CASSAPTGYFPGELFF. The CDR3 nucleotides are TGTGCCAGCAGCGCACCTACAGGCTATTTTCCCGGGGAGCTGTTTTTT.

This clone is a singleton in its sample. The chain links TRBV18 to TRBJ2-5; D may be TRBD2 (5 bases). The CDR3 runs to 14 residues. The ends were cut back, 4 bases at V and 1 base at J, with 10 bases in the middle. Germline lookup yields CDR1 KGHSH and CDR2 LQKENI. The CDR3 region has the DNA TGTGCCAGCTCACAGGCTAGCCCCCAAGAGACCCAGTACTTC. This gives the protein CASSQASPQETQYF.

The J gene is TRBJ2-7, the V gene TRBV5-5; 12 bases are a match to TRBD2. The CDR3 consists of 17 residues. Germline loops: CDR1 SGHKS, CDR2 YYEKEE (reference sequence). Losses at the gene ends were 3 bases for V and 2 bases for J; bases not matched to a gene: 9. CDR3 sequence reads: CASSSRQTSGGTYEQYF. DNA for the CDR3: TGTGCCAGCAGCTCGAGGCAGACTAGCGGGGGTACCTACGAGCAGTACTTC.

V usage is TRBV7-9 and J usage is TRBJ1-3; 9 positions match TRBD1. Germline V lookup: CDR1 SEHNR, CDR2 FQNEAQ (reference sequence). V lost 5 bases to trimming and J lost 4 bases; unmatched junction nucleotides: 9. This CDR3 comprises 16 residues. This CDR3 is CASSTSGTGIGNTIYF. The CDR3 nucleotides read TGTGCCAGCAGCACCTCCGGGACAGGGATCGGAAACACCATATATTTT.

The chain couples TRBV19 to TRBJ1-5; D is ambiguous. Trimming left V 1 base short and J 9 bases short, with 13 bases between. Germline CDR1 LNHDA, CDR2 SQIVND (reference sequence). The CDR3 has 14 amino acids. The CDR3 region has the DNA TGTGCCAGTAGTATAGGAACAGCTTCTTGGCCCCAGCATTTT. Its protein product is CASSIGTASWPQHF.

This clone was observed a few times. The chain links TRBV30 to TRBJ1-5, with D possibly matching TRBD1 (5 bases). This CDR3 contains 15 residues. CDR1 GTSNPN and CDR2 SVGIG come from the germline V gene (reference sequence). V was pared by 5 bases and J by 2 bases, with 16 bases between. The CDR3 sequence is CAWGPERGGNQPQHF. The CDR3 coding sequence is TGTGCCTGGGGGCCGGAGCGGGGCGGCAATCAGCCCCAGCATTTT.

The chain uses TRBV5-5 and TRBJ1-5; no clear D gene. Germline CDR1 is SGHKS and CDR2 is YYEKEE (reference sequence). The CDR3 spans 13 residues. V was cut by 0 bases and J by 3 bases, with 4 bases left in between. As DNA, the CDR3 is TGTGCCAGCAGCTTGGGGCACAATCAGCCCCAGCATTTT. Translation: CASSLGHNQPQHF.

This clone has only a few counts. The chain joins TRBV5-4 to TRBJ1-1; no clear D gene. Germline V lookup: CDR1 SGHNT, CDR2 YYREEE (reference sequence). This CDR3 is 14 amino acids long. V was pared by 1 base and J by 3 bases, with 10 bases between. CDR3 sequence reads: CASSLNYGDTEAFF. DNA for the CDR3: TGTGCCAGCAGCTTGAATTACGGGGACACTGAAGCTTTCTTT.

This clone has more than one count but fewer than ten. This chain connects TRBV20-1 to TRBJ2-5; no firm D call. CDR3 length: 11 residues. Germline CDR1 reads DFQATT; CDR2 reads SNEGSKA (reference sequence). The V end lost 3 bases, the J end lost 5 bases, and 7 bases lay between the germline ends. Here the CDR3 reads CSARNTETQYF. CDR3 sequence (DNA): TGCAGTGCTAGGAACACGGAGACCCAGTACTTC.

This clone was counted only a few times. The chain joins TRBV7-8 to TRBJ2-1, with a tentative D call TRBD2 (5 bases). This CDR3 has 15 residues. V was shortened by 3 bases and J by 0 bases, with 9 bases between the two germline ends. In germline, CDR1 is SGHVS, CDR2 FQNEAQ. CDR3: CASSFLGISYNEQFF. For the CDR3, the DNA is TGTGCCAGCAGCTTTCTCGGGATCTCCTACAATGAGCAGTTCTTC.

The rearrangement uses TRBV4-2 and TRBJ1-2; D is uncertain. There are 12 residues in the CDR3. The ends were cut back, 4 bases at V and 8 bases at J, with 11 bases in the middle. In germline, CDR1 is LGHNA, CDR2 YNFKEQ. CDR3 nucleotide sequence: TGTGCCAGCAGCCCCCCGGGGTACGGCTACACCTTC. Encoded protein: CASSPPGYGYTF.